The 25 T cell receptor beta chains in this list originate from one sample, sequenced in a study of shared clonotypes between healthy human individuals (TCRdb year 2020). Library preparation used the immunoSEQ multiplex PCR assay. In TCRdb, the immuneACCESS table is reduced to in-frame sequences with V and J assigned. These tables do not hold every clone; where another copy was compared, an unresolved V gene accounts for under half, and the others remain unexplained. This sample gives 300,000 to 400,000 clones in total; around 87% of them show up just once. The ten largest clones capture around 16% of the sample. Material: memory CD8+ T cells sorted from blood. The cell subset or site label for this specimen denotes: CD45RO+ cells pooled with CCR7-negative TemRA cells. Receptors originate from a man between 18 and 35 years old in good health.

The chain carries TRBV4-3 and TRBJ2-7; 7 nucleotides align to TRBD2. The CDR3 length is 16 residues. Germline V CDR1 and CDR2: LGHNA, YSLEER. V shed 2 bases and J 5 bases; nucleotides not matched to a gene: 12. The CDR3 region has the DNA TGCGCCAGCAGCCAACGCGGCGGGAGAGGGTACCACGAGCAGTACTTC. Amino acid sequence: CASSQRGGRGYHEQYF.

The V gene is TRBV21-1, the J gene TRBJ2-7; whether TRBD2, the table's D call, matches the DNA was not checked. TRBV21-1 is deemed a pseudogene. CDR3 length: 18 residues. CDR3 in amino acids: CASSKAWGKRTGTYEQYF. The CDR3 DNA follows: TGTGCCAGCAGCAAAGCTTGGGGTAAGCGAACGGGAACCTACGAGCAGTACTTC.

This clone was seen at least ten times. V is TRBV19 and J is TRBJ1-2; maybe TRBD1 (6 bases). The CDR3 contains 16 residues. Looked up from germline, CDR1 is LNHDA and CDR2 is SQIVND (reference sequence). Trimming took 5 bases from V and 2 from J, leaving 18 bases between them. This CDR3 reads CASSPDSHAPNYGYTF. As DNA, the CDR3 is TGTGCCAGTAGTCCGGACAGCCATGCCCCCAACTATGGCTACACCTTC.

The chain has TRBV4-2 and TRBJ2-2; D unresolved. This CDR3 has 14 amino acids. Trimming took off 0 bases at V and 4 bases at J, with 6 bases between the two ends. Germline-derived CDR1 and CDR2 are LGHNA and YNFKEQ. The CDR3 is CASSQDSSTGELFF. CDR3 DNA sequence: TGTGCCAGCAGCCAAGATTCGAGCACCGGGGAGCTGTTTTTT.

This rearrangement joins TRBV7-3 to TRBJ1-3, with a possible D match to TRBD1 (6 bases). V was shortened by 3 bases and J by 4 bases, with 10 bases between the two germline ends. Germline V CDR1 and CDR2: SGHTA, FQGTGA. CDR3 size: 14 residues. The CDR3 DNA reads TGTGCCAGCAGCTTGGACAGCTCAGGAAACACCATATATTTT. Its protein product is CASSLDSSGNTIYF.

This clone was seen only once. The chain is built from TRBV28 and TRBJ2-7; D remains unclear. The CDR3 loop spans 14 amino acids. The V gene lost 3 bases and the J gene lost 0 bases, with 9 bases spanning the gap. Per germline, CDR1 MDHEN and CDR2 SYDVKM. The CDR3 spells CASSFRVDSYEQYF. The DNA for the CDR3 is TGTGCCAGCAGTTTTAGGGTCGACTCCTACGAGCAGTACTTC.

V and J are TRBV27 and TRBJ2-6; TRBD2 matches 8 bases. V trimming: 2 bases; J trimming: 1 base; junction bases outside the gene matches: 1. CDR1 is MNHEY and CDR2 is SMNVEV in the germline V gene (reference sequence). The CDR3 is made up of 16 amino acids. The CDR3 DNA is TGTGCCAGCAGTTTAGGCGGGGGGTCTGGGGCCAACGTCCTGACTTTC. This gives the protein CASSLGGGSGANVLTF.

V usage is TRBV30 and J usage is TRBJ2-4; D may be TRBD1 (6 bases). The CDR3 is made up of 16 amino acids. The V and J ends lost 0 bases and 1 base respectively, with 13 bases between them. Germline assignment: CDR1 GTSNPN and CDR2 SVGIG (reference sequence). The CDR3 DNA follows: TGTGCCTGGAGTGTGCAGGGGCCACCGGCCAAAAACATTCAGTACTTC. Translation: CAWSVQGPPAKNIQYF.

The J gene is TRBJ2-1, the V gene TRBV15; D gene unclear. There are 14 residues in the CDR3. The germline V gene encodes CDR1 LNHNV and CDR2 YYDKDF (reference sequence). Trimming stripped 0 bases from V and 8 bases from J, with 11 bases between. CDR3 in DNA: TGTGCCACCAGCAGAGAAAATGCGTGGTATGAGCAGTTCTTC. This sequence encodes CATSRENAWYEQFF.

The rearrangement links TRBV9 to TRBJ2-3, with D maybe TRBD2 (6 bases). The V gene's germline CDR1 is SGDLS and CDR2 YYNGEE. The CDR3 is 15 amino acids. Trimming removed 4 bases at V and 4 bases at J, with 16 bases between. The CDR3 sequence is CASSPTSSTADTQYF. The DNA for the CDR3 is TGTGCCAGCAGCCCGACTAGTTCTACGGCAGATACGCAGTATTTT.

The V and J genes are TRBV29-1 and TRBJ2-3; D might be TRBD1 or TRBD2, each matching 6 bases. Trimming took 5 bases from V and 3 from J, leaving 9 bases between them. Germline V gives CDR1 SQVTM, CDR2 ANQGSEA. The CDR3 covers 12 residues. The CDR3 DNA sequence: TGCAGCGTTAGAGGGGGGACAGATACGCAGTATTTT. Translating it yields CSVRGGTDTQYF.

This chain joins TRBV5-6 and TRBJ2-7, with TRBD1 matching over 12 bases. Trimming took 6 bases from V and 6 from J; bases not matched to a gene: 4. This CDR3 is built from 13 residues. CDR1 and CDR2 from the germline V gene are SGHDT and YYEEEE. This CDR3 reads CASTGTGGFEQYF. Written as DNA, the CDR3 is TGTGCCAGCACCGGGACAGGGGGCTTCGAGCAGTACTTC.

The genes are TRBV7-9 and TRBJ1-1; tentatively, D is TRBD1 (5 bases). Germline V lookup: CDR1 SEHNR, CDR2 FQNEAQ (reference sequence). The CDR3 extends over 13 amino acids. V was trimmed by 6 bases and J by 3 bases, leaving 11 bases between them. CDR3 loop: CASRTGRDTEAFF. CDR3 DNA sequence: TGTGCCAGCAGAACAGGTAGGGACACTGAAGCTTTCTTT.

This clone was picked up one time. This rearrangement joins TRBV19 to TRBJ1-2, with 12 bases matching TRBD1. The junction had 5 bases not matched to a gene; V was cut back by 5 bases and J by 7 bases. This CDR3 comprises 14 residues. The germline CDR1 and CDR2 sequences are LNHDA and SQIVND (reference sequence). CDR3 in DNA: TGTGCCAGTAGTTCCGGGACAGGGGGCCGTGGCTACACCTTC. As protein: CASSSGTGGRGYTF.

This chain connects TRBV19 to TRBJ2-7; a weak D match, TRBD2 (7 bases). The CDR3 contains 15 residues. Trimming removed 6 bases at V and 2 bases at J, with 17 bases between. Germline V gene data show CDR1 as LNHDA and CDR2 as SQIVND (reference sequence). Here the CDR3 reads CASSRTGGQTYEQYF. The CDR3 coding sequence is TGTGCCAGTAGCCGTACGGGGGGCCAGACCTACGAGCAGTACTTC.

The rearrangement joins TRBV2 to TRBJ2-3; TRBD2 is a possible D gene (7 bases). V lost 9 bases and J lost 0, with 10 bases in between. Germline lookup yields CDR1 SNHLY and CDR2 FYNNEI. The CDR3 is 13 amino acids. The CDR3 DNA reads as TGTGCCAGAAGGGGGGGTAGCACAGATACGCAGTATTTT. It codes for CARRGGSTDTQYF. The whole variable domain, remainder taken from reference TRBV2 and TRBJ2-3, is EPEVTQTPSHQVTQMGQEVILRCVPISNHLYFYWYRQILGQKVEFLVSFYNNEISEKSEIFDDQFSVERPDGSNFTLKIRSTKLEDSAMYFCARRGGSTDTQYFGPGTRLTVL.

In its sample, this clone was seen once. This sequence joins TRBV9 and TRBJ2-1; 7 nucleotides line up with TRBD1. The germline gives CDR1 SGDLS, CDR2 YYNGEE. This CDR3 has 13 residues. The V segment lost 4 bases and the J segment 7 bases; nucleotides outside the gene matches: 5. The CDR3 is CASSQTGYNEQFF. For the CDR3, the DNA is TGTGCCAGCAGCCAGACAGGGTATAATGAGCAGTTCTTC.

The chain links TRBV5-4 to TRBJ2-3; TRBD2 matches 12 bases. Germline V gene sequence: CDR1 SGHNT, CDR2 YYREEE (reference sequence). The CDR3 spans 16 residues. Trimming at V came to 4 bases and at J to 5 bases, leaving 8 bases not matched to a gene. The DNA of the CDR3 is TGTGCCAGCAGCCCTCCTAGCGGGGGGGCCTTAGATACGCAGTATTTT. It specifies CASSPPSGGALDTQYF.

V and J are TRBV11-1 and TRBJ2-7, with unresolved D. The CDR3 extends over 15 amino acids. V lost 5 bases, J lost 3 bases, and 17 bases lay in between. Per the germline V gene, CDR1 is SGHAT and CDR2 is FQDESV (reference sequence). CDR3 in DNA: TGTGCCAGCAGCGGCCGGACCCAGCAAGGCTACGAGCAGTACTTC. Protein: CASSGRTQQGYEQYF.

This clone appeared a single time. The chain carries TRBV21-1 and TRBJ1-2; the table's D call, TRBD1, has no DNA check behind it. TRBV21-1 is flagged as a pseudogene. The CDR3 is 16 residues long. CDR3 amino acids: CATLHRTVALFHGYTF. The CDR3 coding sequence is TGTGCCACCCTACATCGGACAGTAGCTCTTTTTCATGGCTACACCTTC.

The chain uses TRBV30 and TRBJ2-1, with TRBD1 as a possible D gene (8 bases). Germline CDR1 GTSNPN, CDR2 SVGIG (reference sequence). This CDR3 region has 12 residues. V dropped 2 bases and J dropped 8 bases, with 10 bases sitting between them. The CDR3 region has the DNA TGTGCCTGGAGTACAGGGGGGGATGAGCAGTTCTTC. Translating gives CAWSTGGDEQFF.

The chain uses TRBV4-1 and TRBJ2-7; 7 bases align to TRBD1. The V segment lost 4 bases and the J segment 2 bases; nucleotides outside the gene matches: 8. The CDR3 has 15 residues. The V gene's germline CDR1 is MGHRA and CDR2 YSYEKL. The CDR3 is CASSPPSGTAYEQYF. DNA of the CDR3: TGCGCCAGCAGCCCCCCGTCCGGGACAGCCTACGAGCAGTACTTC.

The rearrangement links TRBV7-6 to TRBJ1-1; D not resolved. Germline V gene lookup returns CDR1 SGHVS and CDR2 FNYEAQ. This CDR3 contains 12 residues. V lost 5 bases to trimming and J lost 3 bases, with 7 bases between them. CDR3 nucleotide sequence: TGTGCCAGCAGCCCTGTCTACACTGAAGCTTTCTTT. This encodes CASSPVYTEAFF.

The rearrangement uses TRBV6-5 and TRBJ2-7; D is undetermined. Germline-derived CDR1 and CDR2 are MNHEY and SVGAGI. Trimming removed 6 bases at V and 0 bases at J, with 12 bases between. The CDR3 runs to 14 residues. DNA for the CDR3: TGTGCCAGCAGCCCTTTGAGGATCTCCTACGAGCAGTACTTC. Residues: CASSPLRISYEQYF.

This chain connects TRBV6-6 to TRBJ2-7; possibly TRBD1 for D (5 bases). The CDR3 sequence is 15 residues long. The V end was cut by 4 bases, the J end by 0 bases, with 13 bases between. The V gene's germline CDR1 is MNHNY and CDR2 SVGAGI (reference sequence). The CDR3 DNA sequence: TGTGCCAGCAGTTCCGCGGACATTAGCTCCTACGAGCAGTACTTC. As protein: CASSSADISSYEQYF.